The 13 T cell receptor beta chains below were found in one sample sequenced in a study of post-analysis software for immune sequencing data. Study-level points and caveats: When patients were compared with controls, about five TRBV segments were more frequent, TRBV5-6, TRBV5-1 and TRBV20-1 among them.

Antigens of these TCRs are unknown. The TCR beta cDNA libraries carried unique molecular identifiers. TCRdb re-called the PCR reads with MiXCR, one entry per CDR3 protein. The table lists 600,000 to 700,000 distinct CDR3 sequences, approximately 60% of them singletons, with 10% to 12% in the top ten. Material: blood. Source of these receptors: a girl aged 2-10 years with multiple sclerosis.

This chain uses TRBV5-1 with TRBJ2-3; D unresolved. The V end was cut by 5 bases, the J end by 6 bases, with 16 bases between. Germline values: CDR1 SGHRS, CDR2 YFSETQ. This CDR3 is 14 amino acids long. This CDR3 is CASRESPPDDTQYF. CDR3 in DNA: TGCGCCAGCAGGGAGTCTCCCCCCGATGATACGCAGTATTTT.

The sample holds a few counts of this clonotype. The V and J genes are TRBV29-1 and TRBJ2-5, with D tentatively TRBD2 (6 bases). V was trimmed by 6 bases and J by 2 bases, leaving 19 bases between them. CDR1 and CDR2 from the germline V gene are SQVTM and ANQGSEA. CDR3 length equals 15 residues. The CDR3 coding sequence is TGCAGCGTCCTCTCCACAGCGGGTCTTCAAGAGACCCAGTACTTC. It codes for CSVLSTAGLQETQYF.

This chain connects TRBV7-2 to TRBJ1-1; 7 bases align to TRBD1. Germline CDR1 and CDR2: SGHTA and FQGNSA. The CDR3 has 16 amino acids. V lost 3 bases to trimming and J lost 0 bases; unmatched junction nucleotides: 7. The CDR3, as DNA: TGTGCCAGCAGCTTCCGGACAGGACTCATGAACACTGAAGCTTTCTTT. Amino acids: CASSFRTGLMNTEAFF.

This clonotype was detected only a few times. The V gene is TRBV25-1, the J gene TRBJ2-1, with D perhaps given as TRBD1 or TRBD2 (5 bases each). CDR3 length: 15 residues. Per germline, CDR1 MGHDK and CDR2 SYGVNS. The V end lost 4 bases, the J end lost 0 bases, and 10 bases lay between the germline ends. For the CDR3, the DNA is TGTGCCAGCAGTGGAGGGGATCTCTCCTACAATGAGCAGTTCTTC. Residues: CASSGGDLSYNEQFF. Full variable domain (remainder filled in from reference TRBV25-1 and TRBJ2-1): EADIYQTPRYLVIGTGKKITLECSQTMGHDKMYWYQQDPGMELHLIHYSYGVNSTEKGDLSSESTVSRIRTEHFPLTLESARPSHTSQYLCASSGGDLSYNEQFFGPGTRLTVL.

This clonotype was counted a few times. This chain uses TRBV27 with TRBJ2-1; D ambiguous. V was pared by 5 bases and J by 9 bases, with 14 bases between. The CDR3 length is 13 residues. The germline CDR1 and CDR2 sequences are MNHEY and SMNVEV (reference sequence). Here the CDR3 reads CASSPRQTGEQFF. The CDR3 DNA is TGTGCCAGCAGTCCCCGACAAACCGGTGAGCAGTTCTTC.

This clonotype showed up just once. The chain recombines TRBV7-6 with TRBJ2-6; D gene uncertain. Germline CDR1 SGHVS, CDR2 FNYEAQ. V was clipped by 5 bases and J by 0 bases, with 14 bases between them. This CDR3 has 17 amino acids. CDR3 nucleotides: TGTGCCAGCAGCCCCCAAAGGGTCCGCTCTGGGGCCAACGTCCTGACTTTC. Translated, it gives CASSPQRVRSGANVLTF.

This CDR3 reads CASSQESWAGAFHGYTF. In nucleotides, the CDR3 is TGTGCCAGCAGCCAAGAATCCTGGGCCGGGGCTTTTCATGGCTACACCTTC. The rearrangement joins TRBV3-1 to TRBJ1-2, with D perhaps matching TRBD1 (5 bases). Germline V gene sequence: CDR1 LGHDT, CDR2 YNNKEL (reference sequence). The CDR3 totals 17 residues. The V end lost 0 bases, the J end lost 6 bases, and 20 bases lay between the germline ends.

This CDR3 reads CASSVSPGQGGEQYF. CDR3 nucleotides: TGTGCCAGCAGCGTCAGTCCGGGACAGGGTGGCGAGCAGTACTTC. The chain couples TRBV9 to TRBJ2-7, with TRBD1 matching 9 bases. V was pared by 2 bases and J by 6 bases, with 9 bases of the junction left unmatched. This CDR3 is built from 15 residues. From germline, CDR1 is SGDLS and CDR2 YYNGEE.

V gene TRBV7-9 combines with J gene TRBJ2-7; D may be TRBD1 (6 bases). Germline values: CDR1 SEHNR, CDR2 FQNEAQ (reference sequence). V lost 4 bases and J 2 bases, leaving 12 bases between the germline ends. The CDR3 contains 14 residues. CDR3 amino acids: CASSSRGNPYEQYF. The CDR3 bases are TGTGCCAGCAGCTCCAGGGGTAATCCCTACGAGCAGTACTTC.

The V call is TRBV27, the J call TRBJ2-3; perhaps TRBD2 as D (6 bases). Trimming pared 5 bases from V and 0 bases from J, leaving 12 bases between. The CDR3 has 15 residues. CDR1 and CDR2 (germline): MNHEY, SMNVEV (reference sequence). CDR3 loop: CASSLWRGSTDTQYF. CDR3 coding DNA: TGTGCCAGCAGTCTCTGGAGGGGTAGCACAGATACGCAGTATTTT.

V and J are TRBV5-1 and TRBJ2-5; 11 nucleotides match TRBD1. CDR1 and CDR2 (germline): SGHRS, YFSETQ. The CDR3 runs 15 residues. V lost 3 bases to trimming and J lost 3 bases; unmatched junction nucleotides: 4. The CDR3 is CASSYRTGGKETQYF. CDR3 in DNA: TGCGCCAGCAGCTACAGGACAGGGGGCAAAGAGACCCAGTACTTC. Filled out from reference TRBV5-1 and TRBJ2-5, the complete variable domain reads KAGVTQTPRYLIKTRGQQVTLSCSPISGHRSVSWYQQTPGQGLQFLFEYFSETQRNKGNFPGRFSGRQFSNSRSEMNVSTLELGDSALYLCASSYRTGGKETQYFGPGTRLLVL.

This rearrangement joins TRBV2 to TRBJ2-1, with 8 positions matching TRBD2. V was clipped by 7 bases and J by 8 bases; unmatched bases: 13. CDR3 length: 15 residues. CDR1 and CDR2 from the germline V gene are SNHLY and FYNNEI. For the CDR3, the DNA is TGTGCCAGCACCCCACGGAGCGGGAGAGGCGATGAGCAGTTCTTC. It specifies CASTPRSGRGDEQFF.

The chain combines TRBV5-1 with TRBJ2-1, with a tentative D call TRBD2 (5 bases). Germline assignment: CDR1 SGHRS and CDR2 YFSETQ. The CDR3 spans 15 residues. Between the trimmed V and J ends, which lost 4 bases and 1 base, there was a span of 12 bases. The CDR3: CASSATRASYNEQFF. DNA for the CDR3: TGCGCCAGCAGCGCAACTAGGGCATCCTACAATGAGCAGTTCTTC.